A single sample is the source of the 11 T cell receptor beta chains below, sequenced in a study of CD4+ T cells in melanoma. Sequencing used immunoSEQ multiplex PCR; TCRdb keeps in-frame clones, though not all of them. The repertoire holds around 10,000 clones, with roughly 65% as singletons. The sample comprised cells from a culture (not recorded whether cultured in vitro). These receptors were taken from a human donor with melanoma.

The V gene is TRBV5-1, the J gene TRBJ1-1, with a possible D match to TRBD1 (5 bases). V was clipped by 2 bases and J by 1 base, with 12 bases between them. This CDR3 has 15 residues. The germline gives CDR1 SGHRS, CDR2 YFSETQ. Here the CDR3 DNA reads TGCGCCAGCAGCTTCCAGGGCGTACAGAACACTGAAGCTTTCTTT. This sequence encodes CASSFQGVQNTEAFF.

This chain joins TRBV19 and TRBJ2-3; D unclear. Trimming cost V 1 base and J 0 bases, with 11 bases left between them. This CDR3 is 16 amino acids long. Per the germline V gene, CDR1 is LNHDA and CDR2 is SQIVND (reference sequence). This CDR3 reads CASSIGVSRSTDTQYF. The DNA for the CDR3 is TGTGCCAGTAGTATAGGGGTCAGTAGAAGCACAGATACGCAGTATTTT.

The chain has TRBV7-8 and TRBJ1-1; D is perhaps TRBD1 (6 bases). The CDR3 runs to 15 residues. The ends were cut back, 0 bases at V and 10 bases at J, with 18 bases in the middle. Germline V gene sequence: CDR1 SGHVS, CDR2 FQNEAQ. CDR3 region: CASSLAGAGRSRAFF. In DNA form, the CDR3 reads TGTGCCAGCAGCTTAGCGGGGGCGGGTCGGTCCCGAGCTTTCTTT.

This clone occurred once. This chain joins TRBV5-1 and TRBJ2-1, with 8 bases fitting TRBD2. Germline V gene data show CDR1 as SGHRS and CDR2 as YFSETQ. CDR3 size: 16 residues. Unmatched junction bases numbered 5, after V lost 3 bases and J lost 0 bases. The CDR3 DNA follows: TGCGCCAGCAGCTGGAGCGGGGGAAGCTCCTACAATGAGCAGTTCTTC. It encodes CASSWSGGSSYNEQFF.

This clone was observed a few times. The chain couples TRBV5-6 to TRBJ1-5; 8 bases line up with TRBD1. The germline V gene encodes CDR1 SGHDT and CDR2 YYEEEE. J gave up 0 bases and V 3 bases, and 5 bases lay outside the gene matches. The CDR3 is 16 residues long. DNA of the CDR3: TGTGCCAGCAGCTATTACAGGGGGAGTAGCAATCAGCCCCAGCATTTT. This codes for CASSYYRGSSNQPQHF.

The chain combines TRBV5-1 with TRBJ1-1; D is unresolved. The germline gives CDR1 SGHRS, CDR2 YFSETQ. The germline V and J ends were trimmed by 4 bases and 5 bases, with 9 bases remaining between them. This CDR3 has 12 residues. The CDR3 sequence: CASSRGGTEAFF. The CDR3 DNA is TGCGCCAGCAGCCGGGGAGGGACTGAAGCTTTCTTT.

This chain links TRBV5-1 with TRBJ1-2; D gene unclear. Germline-derived CDR1 and CDR2 are SGHRS and YFSETQ. This CDR3 is built from 14 residues. Deletions cut 0 bases from V and 3 bases from J, with 9 bases between. The CDR3 coding sequence is TGCGCCAGCAGCTTGGAACCCAGAGACTATGGCTACACCTTC. Amino acid sequence: CASSLEPRDYGYTF.

The chain employs TRBV11-2 and TRBJ1-2, with 8 bases lining up with TRBD1. J lost 9 bases, V lost 1 base, and 7 bases had no gene match. CDR1 SGHAT and CDR2 FQNNGV come from the germline V gene. The CDR3 sequence is 14 residues long. CDR3 DNA sequence: TGTGCCAGCAGCTTAGTCGACAGGGGTTACAGCTACACCTTC. Its translation: CASSLVDRGYSYTF. The full variable domain, with the rest looked up from reference TRBV11-2 and TRBJ1-2, is EAGVAQSPRYKIIEKRQSVAFWCNPISGHATLYWYQQILGQGPKLLIQFQNNGVVDDSQLPKDRFSAERLKGVDSTLKIQPAKLEDSAVYLCASSLVDRGYSYTFGSGTRLTVV.

This CDR3 is CASRLVGGNGYTF. CDR3 bases: TGTGCCAGTCGCCTTGTAGGGGGGAACGGCTACACCTTC. The chain joins TRBV6-1 to TRBJ1-2; D possibly corresponds to TRBD1 (6 bases). Germline V gene data show CDR1 as MNHNS and CDR2 as SASEGT. The CDR3 is made up of 13 amino acids. V gave up 9 bases and J gave up 8 bases, with 19 bases separating them.

The CDR3 bases are TGTGCCAGCGGAGGACACTACGAGCAGTACTTC. It specifies CASGGHYEQYF. V gene TRBV6-1 combines with J gene TRBJ2-7; TRBD1 or TRBD2 may be the D gene (5 bases each). Trimming took 8 bases from V and 3 from J, leaving 8 bases between them. The germline gives CDR1 MNHNS, CDR2 SASEGT. The CDR3 contains 11 residues.

This chain connects TRBV30 to TRBJ2-3, with 7 bases identical to TRBD2. The V segment lost 0 bases and the J segment 6 bases; nucleotides outside the gene matches: 9. The CDR3 is 15 residues long. Germline-derived CDR1 and CDR2 are GTSNPN and SVGIG (reference sequence). The CDR3 bases are TGTGCCTGGAGTGTGGGAGCGGGGAGCTTGGATACGCAGTATTTT. Translating it yields CAWSVGAGSLDTQYF.